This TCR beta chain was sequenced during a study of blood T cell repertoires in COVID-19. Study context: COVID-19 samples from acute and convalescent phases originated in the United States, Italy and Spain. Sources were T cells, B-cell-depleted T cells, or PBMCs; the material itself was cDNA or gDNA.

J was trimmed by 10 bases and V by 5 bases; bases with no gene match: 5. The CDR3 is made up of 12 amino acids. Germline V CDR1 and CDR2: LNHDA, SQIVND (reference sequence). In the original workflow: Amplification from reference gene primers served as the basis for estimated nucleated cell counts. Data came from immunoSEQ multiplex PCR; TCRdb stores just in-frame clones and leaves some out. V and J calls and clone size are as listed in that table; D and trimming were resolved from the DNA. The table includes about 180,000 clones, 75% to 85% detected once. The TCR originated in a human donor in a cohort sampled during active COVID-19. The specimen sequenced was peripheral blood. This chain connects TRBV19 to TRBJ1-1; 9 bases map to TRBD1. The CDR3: CASSPQGARAFF. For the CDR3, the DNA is TGTGCCAGTAGTCCACAGGGGGCGCGAGCTTTCTTT.